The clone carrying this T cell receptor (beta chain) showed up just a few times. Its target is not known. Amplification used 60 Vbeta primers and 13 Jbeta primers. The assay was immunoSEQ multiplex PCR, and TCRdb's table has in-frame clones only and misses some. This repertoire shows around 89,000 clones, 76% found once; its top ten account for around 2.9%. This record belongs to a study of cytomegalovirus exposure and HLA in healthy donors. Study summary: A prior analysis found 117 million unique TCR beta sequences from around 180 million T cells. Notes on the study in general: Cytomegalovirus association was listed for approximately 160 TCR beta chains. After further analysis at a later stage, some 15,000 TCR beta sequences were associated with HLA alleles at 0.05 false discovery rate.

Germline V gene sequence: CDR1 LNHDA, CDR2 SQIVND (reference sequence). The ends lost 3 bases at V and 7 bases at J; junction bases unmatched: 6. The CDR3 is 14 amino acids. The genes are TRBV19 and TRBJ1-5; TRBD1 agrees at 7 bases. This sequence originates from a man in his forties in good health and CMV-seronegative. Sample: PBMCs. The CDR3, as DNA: TGTGCCAGTAGTATTGGGTCAGGGGGACAGCCCCAGCATTTT. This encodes CASSIGSGGQPQHF. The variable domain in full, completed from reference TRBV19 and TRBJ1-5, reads DGGITQSPKYLFRKEGQNVTLSCEQNLNHDAMYWYRQDPGQGLRLIYYSQIVNDFQKGDIAEGYSVSREKKESFPLTVTSAQKNPTAFYLCASSIGSGGQPQHFGDGTRLSIL.